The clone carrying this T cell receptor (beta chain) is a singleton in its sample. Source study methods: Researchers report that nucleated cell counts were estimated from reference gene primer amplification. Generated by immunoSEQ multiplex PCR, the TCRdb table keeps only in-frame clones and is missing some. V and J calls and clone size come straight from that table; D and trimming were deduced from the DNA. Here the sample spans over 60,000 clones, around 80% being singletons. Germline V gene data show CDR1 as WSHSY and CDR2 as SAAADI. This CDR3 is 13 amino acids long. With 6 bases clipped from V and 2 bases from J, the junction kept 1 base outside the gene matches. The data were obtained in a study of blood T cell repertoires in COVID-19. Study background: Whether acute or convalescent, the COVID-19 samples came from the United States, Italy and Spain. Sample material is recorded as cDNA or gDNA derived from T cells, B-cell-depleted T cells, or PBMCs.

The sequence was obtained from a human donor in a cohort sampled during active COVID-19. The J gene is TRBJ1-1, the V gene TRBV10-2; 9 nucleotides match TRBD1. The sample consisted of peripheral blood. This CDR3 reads CASRDRGNTEAFF. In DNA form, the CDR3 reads TGCGCCAGCAGGGACAGGGGCAACACTGAAGCTTTCTTT.